This note documents a single T cell receptor beta chain sequence. The data belong to a study of blood T cell repertoires in COVID-19. The ends lost 11 bases at V and 6 bases at J; junction bases unmatched: 14. CDR1 PRHDT and CDR2 FYEKMQ come from the germline V gene (reference sequence). CDR3 length: 15 residues. Generated by immunoSEQ multiplex PCR, the TCRdb table keeps only in-frame clones and is missing some. The profile shows about 40,000 clones, around 90% of them singletons. The material sequenced was peripheral blood. This receptor was obtained from a woman aged 25-40 years in a cohort sampled during active COVID-19. The J gene is TRBJ2-2, the V gene TRBV13; 8 positions agree with TRBD2. CDR3 sequence (DNA): TGTGCCTACGGCCTGGGCCTAGCGGGTTCCGGGGAGCTGTTTTTT. The encoded protein is CAYGLGLAGSGELFF. Together with reference TRBV13 and TRBJ2-2, the CDR3 gives the full variable domain: AAGVIQSPRHLIKEKRETATLKCYPIPRHDTVYWYQQGPGQDPQFLISFYEKMQSDKGSIPDRFSAQQFSDYHSELNMSSLELGDSALYFCAYGLGLAGSGELFFGEGSRLTVL.